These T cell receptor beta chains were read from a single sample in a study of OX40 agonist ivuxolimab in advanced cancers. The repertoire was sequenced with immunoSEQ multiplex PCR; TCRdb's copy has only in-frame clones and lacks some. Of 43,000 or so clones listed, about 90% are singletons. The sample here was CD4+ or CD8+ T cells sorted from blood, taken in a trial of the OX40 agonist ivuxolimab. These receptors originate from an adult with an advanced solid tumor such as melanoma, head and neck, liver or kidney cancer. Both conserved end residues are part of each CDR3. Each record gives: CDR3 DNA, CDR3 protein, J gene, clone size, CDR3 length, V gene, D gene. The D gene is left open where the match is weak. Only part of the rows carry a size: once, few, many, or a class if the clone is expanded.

CDR3nt: TGTGCCAGCAGCTTGGGGGGCAGGGGAGGCTCCGGAAACACCATATATTTT
CDR3aa: CASSLGGRGGSGNTIYF
j_gene: TRBJ1-3
abundance: NA
len: 17
v_gene: TRBV5-4
d_gene: NA

CDR3nt: TGTGCCAGCAGTTTAGACCCTGGGTACGGCAATCAGCCCCAGCATTTT
CDR3aa: CASSLDPGYGNQPQHF
j_gene: TRBJ1-5
abundance: NA
len: 16
v_gene: TRBV28
d_gene: NA

CDR3nt: TGCAGCGTTGAAGTTTGGAGGGACAGGGTAGCGGAGCAGTACTTC
CDR3aa: CSVEVWRDRVAEQYF
j_gene: TRBJ2-7
abundance: NA
len: 15
v_gene: TRBV29-1
d_gene: TRBD1

CDR3nt: TGTGCCAGCTGGAGCGGGAGCCTCTCGGATACGCAGTATTTT
CDR3aa: CASWSGSLSDTQYF
j_gene: TRBJ2-3
abundance: NA
len: 14
v_gene: TRBV6-5
d_gene: TRBD2

CDR3nt: TGTGCCAGCAGCCTCAGGGACAGTGGCTACACCTTC
CDR3aa: CASSLRDSGYTF
j_gene: TRBJ1-2
abundance: few
len: 12
v_gene: TRBV7-9
d_gene: TRBD1

CDR3nt: TGTGCCAGCAGTTACATAGGGTTTGGCAACGAGCAGTACTTC
CDR3aa: CASSYIGFGNEQYF
j_gene: TRBJ2-7
abundance: few
len: 14
v_gene: TRBV6-5
d_gene: NA

CDR3nt: TGTGCCAGCAAATCCCAAGTAGCGGGATCAGAGACCCAGTACTTC
CDR3aa: CASKSQVAGSETQYF
j_gene: TRBJ2-5
abundance: NA
len: 15
v_gene: TRBV6-1
d_gene: TRBD2

CDR3nt: TGCAGCGTTGGGGGGGTCCCAGATACGCAGTATTTT
CDR3aa: CSVGGVPDTQYF
j_gene: TRBJ2-3
abundance: NA
len: 12
v_gene: TRBV29-1
d_gene: NA

CDR3nt: TGTGCCAGCAGTTACGGGACAGGCACTGAAGCTTTCTTT
CDR3aa: CASSYGTGTEAFF
j_gene: TRBJ1-1
abundance: NA
len: 13
v_gene: TRBV6-6
d_gene: TRBD1

CDR3nt: TGTGCCAGCGGGCCGGGACTAGCGGGAGGGAAGCCTTTTAATGAGCAGTTCTTC
CDR3aa: CASGPGLAGGKPFNEQFF
j_gene: TRBJ2-1
abundance: NA
len: 18
v_gene: TRBV9
d_gene: TRBD2

CDR3nt: TGTGCCAGCAGCTTTTCCGCCGAGCAGTACTTC
CDR3aa: CASSFSAEQYF
j_gene: TRBJ2-7
abundance: NA
len: 11
v_gene: TRBV7-2
d_gene: NA

CDR3nt: TGTGCCAGCAGTTTGCTGGGACACAATCAGCCCCAGCATTTT
CDR3aa: CASSLLGHNQPQHF
j_gene: TRBJ1-5
abundance: NA
len: 14
v_gene: TRBV28
d_gene: NA

CDR3nt: TGTGCCAGCTCACCCCGGGATAGATTCTCTGGAAACACCATATATTTT
CDR3aa: CASSPRDRFSGNTIYF
j_gene: TRBJ1-3
abundance: NA
len: 16
v_gene: TRBV18
d_gene: NA

CDR3nt: TGTGCCAGCACCATGGGACAGGGTCGCAACGAGCAGTACTTC
CDR3aa: CASTMGQGRNEQYF
j_gene: TRBJ2-7
abundance: NA
len: 14
v_gene: TRBV5-4
d_gene: TRBD1

CDR3nt: TGTGCCAGCAGTTTAGGGGACCGCACAGATACGCAGTATTTT
CDR3aa: CASSLGDRTDTQYF
j_gene: TRBJ2-3
abundance: once
len: 14
v_gene: TRBV27
d_gene: NA

CDR3nt: TGTGCCTGGAGTGTGGGGCTAGCGGGAGGGTCAAGGTCCTACAATGAGCAGTTCTTC
CDR3aa: CAWSVGLAGGSRSYNEQFF
j_gene: TRBJ2-1
abundance: once
len: 19
v_gene: TRBV30
d_gene: TRBD2

CDR3nt: TGCGCCAGCAGTGAGTCTCTCAGCGACCACTTCCATGAGCAGTTCTTC
CDR3aa: CASSESLSDHFHEQFF
j_gene: TRBJ2-1
abundance: NA
len: 16
v_gene: TRBV10-1
d_gene: NA

CDR3nt: TGTGCCAGCTCACCACAGGGGGCGGGCAATGAGCAGTTCTTC
CDR3aa: CASSPQGAGNEQFF
j_gene: TRBJ2-1
abundance: NA
len: 14
v_gene: TRBV18
d_gene: TRBD1

CDR3nt: TGTGCCAGCAGCTTGACAGGATCAGAGACCCAGTACTTC
CDR3aa: CASSLTGSETQYF
j_gene: TRBJ2-5
abundance: NA
len: 13
v_gene: TRBV5-5
d_gene: NA

CDR3nt: TGTGCCTCCCGTAGGGCAGGGCCCACAGATACGCAGTATTTT
CDR3aa: CASRRAGPTDTQYF
j_gene: TRBJ2-3
abundance: NA
len: 14
v_gene: TRBV28
d_gene: NA

CDR3nt: TGTGCCAGCAGCGTCGACAGGGGCCTCAATCAGCCCCAGCATTTT
CDR3aa: CASSVDRGLNQPQHF
j_gene: TRBJ1-5
abundance: NA
len: 15
v_gene: TRBV2
d_gene: TRBD1

CDR3nt: TGTGCCAGCAAGGGGACAGGCCAAGAGACCCAGTACTTC
CDR3aa: CASKGTGQETQYF
j_gene: TRBJ2-5
abundance: NA
len: 13
v_gene: TRBV6-1
d_gene: TRBD1

CDR3nt: TGTGCCAGCAGCGTAGATACAGGGGGGCAAGAGACCCAGTACTTC
CDR3aa: CASSVDTGGQETQYF
j_gene: TRBJ2-5
abundance: NA
len: 15
v_gene: TRBV9
d_gene: TRBD1

CDR3nt: TGCGCCAGCAGCTTGGGTCAGGGGGCCACAGATACGCAGTATTTT
CDR3aa: CASSLGQGATDTQYF
j_gene: TRBJ2-3
abundance: NA
len: 15
v_gene: TRBV5-1
d_gene: TRBD1

CDR3nt: TGTGCCAGTAGCGACTTCGGGGGCCGACAGCCCCAGCATTTT
CDR3aa: CASSDFGGRQPQHF
j_gene: TRBJ1-5
abundance: NA
len: 14
v_gene: TRBV19
d_gene: NA

CDR3nt: TGTGCCTGGACCGGACTAGCGCGTTACAATGAGCAGTTCTTC
CDR3aa: CAWTGLARYNEQFF
j_gene: TRBJ2-1
abundance: NA
len: 14
v_gene: TRBV30
d_gene: TRBD2

CDR3nt: TGTGCCTGGGACTTGTCACAAGAGACCCAGTACTTC
CDR3aa: CAWDLSQETQYF
j_gene: TRBJ2-5
abundance: NA
len: 12
v_gene: TRBV30
d_gene: NA

CDR3nt: TGTGCCAGCAGCCCCCGACAGGGACTGAACACTGAAGCTTTCTTT
CDR3aa: CASSPRQGLNTEAFF
j_gene: TRBJ1-1
abundance: NA
len: 15
v_gene: TRBV9
d_gene: TRBD1

CDR3nt: TGTGCCATCAGTGAGAGGACTAGCGGGGACTACAATGAGCAGTTCTTC
CDR3aa: CAISERTSGDYNEQFF
j_gene: TRBJ2-1
abundance: NA
len: 16
v_gene: TRBV10-3
d_gene: TRBD2

CDR3nt: TGTGCCAGCAGCCAAGAGGGCCGTGCTACCGGGGAGCTGTTTTTT
CDR3aa: CASSQEGRATGELFF
j_gene: TRBJ2-2
abundance: few
len: 15
v_gene: TRBV14
d_gene: NA

CDR3nt: TGTGCCTCGTCTATTGTACGACAAGCCCTGGGGAATTCACCCCTCCACTTT
CDR3aa: CASSIVRQALGNSPLHF
j_gene: TRBJ1-6
abundance: once
len: 17
v_gene: TRBV30
d_gene: NA

CDR3nt: TGTGCCAGCAGCGCGATAAGGCCCCAGTACTTC
CDR3aa: CASSAIRPQYF
j_gene: TRBJ2-5
abundance: NA
len: 11
v_gene: TRBV7-2
d_gene: NA

CDR3nt: TGTGCCAGCAGCTCATACTCCTCTAGGGGGGAGCAGTTCTTC
CDR3aa: CASSSYSSRGEQFF
j_gene: TRBJ2-1
abundance: once
len: 14
v_gene: TRBV11-2
d_gene: NA

CDR3nt: TGTGCCAGCAGCTCGGGGTGGGAGCAGTACTTC
CDR3aa: CASSSGWEQYF
j_gene: TRBJ2-7
abundance: few
len: 11
v_gene: TRBV27
d_gene: NA

CDR3nt: TGTGCCAGCAGCACCCGTACAGGGGACTATGGCTACACCTTC
CDR3aa: CASSTRTGDYGYTF
j_gene: TRBJ1-2
abundance: NA
len: 14
v_gene: TRBV7-8
d_gene: TRBD1

CDR3nt: TGTGCCAGCAGCAGCGCGGGGCCGAGCCGGGATACGCAGTATTTT
CDR3aa: CASSSAGPSRDTQYF
j_gene: TRBJ2-3
abundance: NA
len: 15
v_gene: TRBV5-4
d_gene: NA

CDR3nt: TGTGCCAGCAGCGTAGCTAGGGGAAGTTACTCCTACAATGAGCAGTTCTTC
CDR3aa: CASSVARGSYSYNEQFF
j_gene: TRBJ2-1
abundance: NA
len: 17
v_gene: TRBV9
d_gene: NA

CDR3nt: TGTGCCAGCAGCCCGGGACAGGGGAGATCTGGGGCCAACGTCCTGACTTTC
CDR3aa: CASSPGQGRSGANVLTF
j_gene: TRBJ2-6
abundance: NA
len: 17
v_gene: TRBV14
d_gene: TRBD1

CDR3nt: TGTGCCAGCAGTTACAGGGCGAACACTGAAGCTTTCTTT
CDR3aa: CASSYRANTEAFF
j_gene: TRBJ1-1
abundance: NA
len: 13
v_gene: TRBV6-5
d_gene: NA

CDR3nt: TGTGCCAGCAGTTACTCGTCTAGCGCCTACGAGCAGTACTTC
CDR3aa: CASSYSSSAYEQYF
j_gene: TRBJ2-7
abundance: NA
len: 14
v_gene: TRBV6-6
d_gene: NA

CDR3nt: TGTGCCAGCAGCTTAGCGGGGGGGAAGCAGTACTTC
CDR3aa: CASSLAGGKQYF
j_gene: TRBJ2-7
abundance: NA
len: 12
v_gene: TRBV7-9
d_gene: TRBD2

CDR3nt: TGTGCCAGCAGTGCATACCGGGGACTAAGGCGGACACAGTCAGATACGCAGTATTTT
CDR3aa: CASSAYRGLRRTQSDTQYF
j_gene: TRBJ2-3
abundance: NA
len: 19
v_gene: TRBV6-1
d_gene: TRBD2

CDR3nt: TGCAGCGTAGACGGGACAGGGTCCTACAATGAGCAGTTCTTC
CDR3aa: CSVDGTGSYNEQFF
j_gene: TRBJ2-1
abundance: NA
len: 14
v_gene: TRBV29-1
d_gene: TRBD1

CDR3nt: TGTGCCAGCAGTTACACCGGGTTTCGTAATCAGCCCCAGCATTTT
CDR3aa: CASSYTGFRNQPQHF
j_gene: TRBJ1-5
abundance: NA
len: 15
v_gene: TRBV6-6
d_gene: NA

CDR3nt: TGTGCCACCATTGGAGCTTACCCTGGATATGGCTACACCTTC
CDR3aa: CATIGAYPGYGYTF
j_gene: TRBJ1-2
abundance: NA
len: 14
v_gene: TRBV6-1
d_gene: NA

CDR3nt: TGTGCCAGTAGTGTAACCGGGACAAAAGAGACCCAGTACTTC
CDR3aa: CASSVTGTKETQYF
j_gene: TRBJ2-5
abundance: NA
len: 14
v_gene: TRBV19
d_gene: NA

CDR3nt: TGTGCCAGCAGCCTAGGGCAGGGGTTGGAGACCCAGTACTTC
CDR3aa: CASSLGQGLETQYF
j_gene: TRBJ2-5
abundance: once
len: 14
v_gene: TRBV7-8
d_gene: NA